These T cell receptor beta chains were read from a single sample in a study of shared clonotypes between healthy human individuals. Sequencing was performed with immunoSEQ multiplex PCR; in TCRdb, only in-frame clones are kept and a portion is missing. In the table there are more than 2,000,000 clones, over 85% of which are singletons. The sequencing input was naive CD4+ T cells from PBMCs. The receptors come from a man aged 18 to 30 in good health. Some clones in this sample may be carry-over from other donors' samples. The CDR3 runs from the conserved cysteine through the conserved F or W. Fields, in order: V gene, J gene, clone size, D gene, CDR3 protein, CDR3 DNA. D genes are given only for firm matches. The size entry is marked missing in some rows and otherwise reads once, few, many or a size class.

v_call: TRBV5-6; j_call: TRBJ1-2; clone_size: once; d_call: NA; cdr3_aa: CASSLMGSLGYTF; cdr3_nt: TGTGCCAGCAGCTTGATGGGGTCCCTAGGCTACACCTTC
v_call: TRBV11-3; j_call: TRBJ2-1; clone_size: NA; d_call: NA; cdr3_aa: CASSLDRSLQFF; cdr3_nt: TGTGCCAGCAGCTTAGATCGGTCCTTGCAGTTCTTC
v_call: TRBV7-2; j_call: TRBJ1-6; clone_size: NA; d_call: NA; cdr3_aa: CASSLNPQQTYNSPLHF; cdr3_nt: TGTGCCAGCAGCTTAAACCCACAGCAGACTTACAATTCACCCCTCCACTTT
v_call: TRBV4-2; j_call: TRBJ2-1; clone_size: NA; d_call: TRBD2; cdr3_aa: CASSQVSGGSSYNEQFF; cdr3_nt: TGTGCCAGCAGCCAAGTCAGCGGGGGGAGCTCCTACAATGAGCAGTTCTTC
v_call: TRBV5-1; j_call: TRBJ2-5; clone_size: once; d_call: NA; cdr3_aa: CASSLGQLMYQETQYF; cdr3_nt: TGCGCCAGCAGCTTGGGTCAGCTCATGTACCAAGAGACCCAGTACTTC
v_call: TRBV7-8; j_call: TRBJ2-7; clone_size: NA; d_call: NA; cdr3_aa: CASSPPAGSYEQYF; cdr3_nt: TGTGCCAGCAGCCCCCCTGCGGGCTCCTACGAGCAGTACTTC
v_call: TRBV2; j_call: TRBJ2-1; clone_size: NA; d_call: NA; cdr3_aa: CASSERGVSSYNEQFF; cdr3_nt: TGTGCCAGCAGTGAAAGGGGGGTAAGCTCCTACAATGAGCAGTTCTTC
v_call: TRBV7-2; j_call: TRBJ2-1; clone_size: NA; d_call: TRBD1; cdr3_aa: CASSPSRQGAGNEQFF; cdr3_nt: TGTGCCAGCAGCCCCTCGCGGCAGGGGGCTGGTAATGAGCAGTTCTTC
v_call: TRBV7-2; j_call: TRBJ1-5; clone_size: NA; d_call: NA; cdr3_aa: CASSSYAGSYQPQHF; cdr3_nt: TGTGCCAGCAGCTCTTACGCAGGGAGCTACCAGCCCCAGCATTTT
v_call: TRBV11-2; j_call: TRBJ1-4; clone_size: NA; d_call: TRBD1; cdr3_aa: CASSKTGIILDEKLFF; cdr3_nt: TGTGCCAGCAGCAAGACAGGGATCATACTCGATGAAAAACTGTTTTTT
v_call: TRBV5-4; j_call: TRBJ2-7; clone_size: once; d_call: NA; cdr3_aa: CASSSLGSNEQYF; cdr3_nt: TGTGCCAGCAGCTCATTGGGCAGCAACGAGCAGTACTTC
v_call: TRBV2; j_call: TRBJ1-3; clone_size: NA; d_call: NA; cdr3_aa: CASSEESTGTGNTIYF; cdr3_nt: TGTGCCAGCAGTGAAGAGTCGACAGGAACTGGAAACACCATATATTTT
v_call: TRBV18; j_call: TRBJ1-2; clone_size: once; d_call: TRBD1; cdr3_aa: CASSPPNVGQGGDGYTF; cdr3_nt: TGTGCCAGCTCACCGCCCAACGTGGGACAGGGAGGAGATGGCTACACCTTC
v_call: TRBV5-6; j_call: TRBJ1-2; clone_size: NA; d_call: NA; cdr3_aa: CASSPGRHYGYTF; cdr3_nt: TGTGCCAGCAGCCCCGGACGGCACTATGGCTACACCTTC
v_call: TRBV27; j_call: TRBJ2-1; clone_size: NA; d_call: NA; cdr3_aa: CASRAYNEQFF; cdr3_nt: TGTGCCAGCAGGGCCTACAATGAGCAGTTCTTC
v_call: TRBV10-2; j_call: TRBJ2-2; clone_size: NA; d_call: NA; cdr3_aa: CASSFGPPYTGELFF; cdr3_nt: TGCGCCAGCTCCTTTGGGCCCCCTTACACCGGGGAGCTGTTTTTT